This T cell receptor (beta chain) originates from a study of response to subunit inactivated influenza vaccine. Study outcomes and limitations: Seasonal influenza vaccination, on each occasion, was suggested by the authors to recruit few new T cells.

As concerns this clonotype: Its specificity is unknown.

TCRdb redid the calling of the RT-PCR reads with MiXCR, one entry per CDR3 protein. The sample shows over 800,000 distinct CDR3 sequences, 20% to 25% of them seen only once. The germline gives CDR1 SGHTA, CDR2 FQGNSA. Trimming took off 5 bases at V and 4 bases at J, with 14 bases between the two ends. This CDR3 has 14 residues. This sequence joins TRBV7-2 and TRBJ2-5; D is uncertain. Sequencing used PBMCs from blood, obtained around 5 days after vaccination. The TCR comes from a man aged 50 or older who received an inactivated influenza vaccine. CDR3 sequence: CASSPARYRETQYF. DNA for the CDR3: TGTGCCAGCAGCCCGGCGAGGTACCGAGAGACCCAGTACTTC.